The 23 T cell receptor beta chains in this list originate from one sample, sequenced in a study of shared clonotypes between healthy human individuals. Generated by immunoSEQ multiplex PCR, the TCRdb table keeps only in-frame clones and is missing some. The sample lists 2,500,000 or so clones; around 94% were seen once. The sample comprised naive CD4+ T cells sorted from blood. Stated subset: CD45RA+ positively selected. Every receptor here comes from a young man in good health.

This clone was counted only a few times. The V call is TRBV2, the J call TRBJ1-6; D is unclear. CDR3 size: 12 residues. Germline assignment: CDR1 SNHLY and CDR2 FYNNEI. Trimming shortened V by 6 bases and J by 9 bases, and 9 bases separated the two germline ends. Here the CDR3 DNA reads TGTGCCAGCAGGGAGGACGCTTCACCCCTCCACTTT. Its protein is CASREDASPLHF.

V is TRBV10-3 and J is TRBJ2-5; 10 bases fit TRBD1. V lost 6 bases to trimming and J lost 3 bases; unmatched junction nucleotides: 4. This CDR3 region has 14 residues. Germline CDR1 ENHRY, CDR2 SYGVKD. CDR3 region: CAIRRGTGEETQYF. DNA of the CDR3: TGTGCCATCAGGAGGGGGACAGGGGAAGAGACCCAGTACTTC.

The chain recombines TRBV11-2 with TRBJ1-5; D is unclear. Trimming left V 0 bases short and J 3 bases short, with 9 bases between. The length of the CDR3 is 15 residues. Germline V gene lookup returns CDR1 SGHAT and CDR2 FQNNGV. The CDR3: CASSLEGGLNQPQHF. The CDR3 nucleotides are TGTGCCAGCAGCTTAGAAGGAGGGCTCAATCAGCCCCAGCATTTT.

CDR3 DNA: TGTGCCAGCAGCCAAGGGGGGACTGGGGCCAACGTCCTGACTTTC. Its protein is CASSQGGTGANVLTF. The gene calls are TRBV14 and TRBJ2-6; D may match TRBD1 or TRBD2 (5 bases each). V lost 1 base, J lost 2 bases, and 6 bases lay in between. CDR1 and CDR2 (germline): SGHDN, FVKESK. This CDR3 has 15 amino acids.

This clone was counted a single time. This rearrangement joins TRBV18 to TRBJ2-3; possibly TRBD1 or TRBD2 for D (5 bases each). The CDR3 contains 13 residues. V lost 4 bases and J lost 4, with 9 bases in between. CDR1 KGHSH and CDR2 LQKENI come from the germline V gene. CDR3 sequence reads: CASSQGTADTQYF. Here the CDR3 DNA reads TGTGCCAGCTCACAGGGGACCGCAGATACGCAGTATTTT.

This clone appeared once. Additional DNA sequences in this sample encode the identical CDR3. The V gene is TRBV19, the J gene TRBJ1-5; TRBD1 might be the D (6 bases). Trimming removed 8 bases at V and 2 bases at J, with 13 bases between. CDR3 size: 14 residues. CDR1 and CDR2 from the germline V gene are LNHDA and SQIVND (reference sequence). CDR3 nucleotides: TGTGCCAGTTCCTACAGGGAGGGCAATCAGCCCCAGCATTTT. Translation: CASSYREGNQPQHF.

A few counts support this clone. The chain employs TRBV14 and TRBJ2-7; TRBD1 agrees at 8 bases. The germline CDR1 and CDR2 sequences are SGHDN and FVKESK. Trimming took 5 bases from V and 3 from J; bases not matched to a gene: 3. This CDR3 contains 13 residues. This CDR3 is CASSATGGYEQYF. The DNA of the CDR3 is TGTGCCAGCAGCGCTACAGGGGGCTACGAGCAGTACTTC.

The chain joins TRBV28 to TRBJ2-3; no firm D call. Trimming took off 5 bases at V and 6 bases at J, with 12 bases between the two ends. The CDR3 spans 13 residues. In germline, CDR1 is MDHEN, CDR2 SYDVKM. CDR3 protein: CASSPPLRDTQYF. CDR3 bases: TGTGCCAGCAGTCCCCCCTTAAGGGATACGCAGTATTTT.

Details on this clone: This specimen includes other DNA sequences encoding the same CDR3. The chain joins TRBV15 to TRBJ2-5; no definite D call. CDR1 is LNHNV and CDR2 is YYDKDF in the germline V gene (reference sequence). The V end lost 1 base, the J end lost 1 base, and 4 bases lay between the germline ends. This CDR3 is 13 amino acids long. The DNA for the CDR3 is TGTGCCACCAGCAGAGGAGTCCAAGAGACCCAGTACTTC. Its translation: CATSRGVQETQYF.

The rearrangement joins TRBV6-5 to TRBJ1-2; D is unresolved. The germline CDR1 and CDR2 sequences are MNHEY and SVGAGI. The length of the CDR3 is 13 residues. Trimming shortened V by 6 bases and J by 6 bases, and 14 bases separated the two germline ends. The CDR3 DNA reads TGTGCCAGCAGAACCGGGCCCTCGCATGGCTACACCTTC. Its protein product is CASRTGPSHGYTF.

V is TRBV10-1 and J is TRBJ2-3; maybe TRBD1 (6 bases). The CDR3 is 16 amino acids. Trimming stripped 0 bases from V and 4 bases from J, with 14 bases between. Per germline, CDR1 WNHNN and CDR2 SYGVQD (reference sequence). The CDR3 DNA follows: TGCGCCAGCAGTGAGTCGGGCAGGGGCTCCGCAGATACGCAGTATTTT. It codes for CASSESGRGSADTQYF.

V gene TRBV10-3 combines with J gene TRBJ2-2; TRBD1 aligns across 9 bases. Germline V gene data show CDR1 as ENHRY and CDR2 as SYGVKD. Trimming cost V 2 bases and J 3 bases; bases outside gene matches: 1. The CDR3 runs to 15 residues. The CDR3 coding sequence is TGTGCCATCAGTGAGGGGACAGGGTACACCGGGGAGCTGTTTTTT. This codes for CAISEGTGYTGELFF.

The V call is TRBV5-1, the J call TRBJ1-6, with TRBD1 matching 7 bases. V was pared by 4 bases and J by 13 bases, with 14 bases of the junction left unmatched. The CDR3 is made up of 15 amino acids. Germline-derived CDR1 and CDR2 are SGHRS and YFSETQ. The CDR3 here is CASSARGQSANPLHF. CDR3 coding DNA: TGCGCCAGCAGCGCGCGGGGACAGAGCGCTAATCCCCTCCACTTT.

The chain uses TRBV28 and TRBJ1-2, with D possibly being TRBD1 (6 bases). Germline V lookup: CDR1 MDHEN, CDR2 SYDVKM. This CDR3 has 17 residues. V lost 0 bases, J lost 4 bases, and 18 bases lay in between. CDR3 DNA: TGTGCCAGCAGTTTATGGGGTCGAGGGGGGACACTCTATGGCTACACCTTC. This encodes CASSLWGRGGTLYGYTF.

V and J are TRBV6-5 and TRBJ1-6; 7 bases are a match to TRBD1. V gave up 5 bases and J gave up 7 bases; unmatched junction bases: 8. The CDR3 sequence is 15 residues long. Germline assignment: CDR1 MNHEY and CDR2 SVGAGI. The chain's CDR3 is CASSRATGMNSPLHF. CDR3 nucleotide sequence: TGTGCCAGCAGTCGGGCGACAGGGATGAATTCACCCCTCCACTTT.

This sequence joins TRBV27 and TRBJ1-5; perhaps TRBD1 as D (6 bases). V gave up 4 bases and J gave up 4 bases, with 14 bases separating them. Germline values: CDR1 MNHEY, CDR2 SMNVEV (reference sequence). This CDR3 comprises 15 residues. The CDR3 reads CASSSSTGVNQPQHF. The CDR3 DNA is TGTGCCAGCAGTTCGTCGACAGGAGTGAATCAGCCCCAGCATTTT.

The J gene is TRBJ1-5, the V gene TRBV5-6; 8 positions match TRBD1. Germline CDR1 is SGHDT and CDR2 is YYEEEE. This CDR3 has 16 residues. Trimming removed 4 bases from V and 6 bases from J; junction bases left unmatched: 12. Here the CDR3 DNA reads TGTGCCAGCAGCCGTTATGACAGGGGAGGAAGTCAGCCCCAGCATTTT. Translated, it gives CASSRYDRGGSQPQHF.

This clone has a single count. The chain combines TRBV7-9 with TRBJ2-1; D is perhaps TRBD1 or TRBD2 (5 bases each). This CDR3 comprises 13 residues. Per the germline V gene, CDR1 is SEHNR and CDR2 is FQNEAQ (reference sequence). Trimming left V 5 bases short and J 12 bases short, with 17 bases between. CDR3 nucleotides: TGTGCCAGCAGCATAAGGCCCACGGGGCTGCAGTTCTTC. Its protein product is CASSIRPTGLQFF. Variable domain in full (rest from reference TRBV7-9 and TRBJ2-1): DTGVSQNPRHKITKRGQNVTFRCDPISEHNRLYWYRQTLGQGPEFLTYFQNEAQLEKSRLLSDRFSAERPKGSFSTLEIQRTEQGDSAMYLCASSIRPTGLQFFGPGTRLTVL.

The genes are TRBV30 and TRBJ2-5; no definite D call. The length of the CDR3 is 14 residues. Germline lookup yields CDR1 GTSNPN and CDR2 SVGIG (reference sequence). Trimming stripped 2 bases from V and 2 bases from J, with 12 bases between. In DNA form, the CDR3 reads TGTGCCTGGAGTTACGGACCGAAGCAAGAGACCCAGTACTTC. Translation: CAWSYGPKQETQYF.

The chain links TRBV14 to TRBJ1-4; unclear D gene. Germline assignment: CDR1 SGHDN and CDR2 FVKESK. Deletions cut 1 base from V and 5 bases from J, with 5 bases between. This CDR3 is built from 13 residues. CDR3 bases: TGTGCCAGCAGCCAAGTTCCGAATGAAAAACTGTTTTTT. Protein sequence: CASSQVPNEKLFF.

This sequence joins TRBV27 and TRBJ1-6; D call uncertain. V was trimmed by 7 bases and J by 9 bases, leaving 16 bases between them. Germline V lookup: CDR1 MNHEY, CDR2 SMNVEV (reference sequence). The CDR3 totals 14 residues. CDR3 in DNA: TGTGCCAGCAAACCTCCCCTTCTAGGTTCACCCCTCCACTTT. This translates into CASKPPLLGSPLHF.

The rearrangement joins TRBV19 to TRBJ2-1; 13 nucleotides line up with TRBD2. The ends lost 4 bases at V and 2 bases at J; junction bases unmatched: 14. Germline assignment: CDR1 LNHDA and CDR2 SQIVND (reference sequence). CDR3 length: 20 amino acids. As DNA, the CDR3 is TGTGCCAGTAGTAGGAGGACTAGCGGGAGTGGGGCCGGGGCCTACAATGAGCAGTTCTTC. Encoded protein: CASSRRTSGSGAGAYNEQFF.

CDR3 DNA sequence: TGTGCCATCGGGACTAGCGGGGGGAGGGCGACAGATACGCAGTATTTT. Translated: CAIGTSGGRATDTQYF. The chain uses TRBV2 and TRBJ2-3; 15 bases agree with TRBD2. Germline V lookup: CDR1 SNHLY, CDR2 FYNNEI. Trimming cost V 10 bases and J 3 bases; bases outside gene matches: 8. The CDR3 spans 16 residues.